The rows below give T cell receptor beta chains drawn from one sample of a study of blood T cell repertoires in COVID-19. Assay used: immunoSEQ multiplex PCR; TCRdb lists only in-frame clones, some missing. The table lists under 300,000 clones, about 80% of them singletons. The sequenced sample was PBMCs or T cells enriched from blood (not recorded which). Receptors originate from a man between 40 and 49 years old who had recovered from COVID-19. CDR3s include the opening cysteine and the closing phenylalanine or tryptophan. The D gene is left open where the match is weak. A row's size may be missing; if present it is once, few, many or a size class.

TRBV5-4	.	TRBJ2-6	.	TGTGCCAGCAGCACCGTAGTCGCTGGGGCCAACGTCCTGACTTTC	CASSTVVAGANVLTF
TRBV2	.	TRBJ2-4	.	TGTGCCAGCAGTGAAATGACCACGGGGAACATTCAGTACTTC	CASSEMTTGNIQYF
TRBV27	.	TRBJ2-5	TRBD2	TGTGCCAGCAGTATCACTAGCGGGAGGTGGGAGACCCAGTACTTC	CASSITSGRWETQYF
TRBV28	.	TRBJ2-7	TRBD1	TGTGCCAGCAGCCCCCGGGACAGGGGCTACGAGCAGTACTTC	CASSPRDRGYEQYF
TRBV3-1/TRBV3-2	few	TRBJ1-4	.	TGTGCCAGCAGCCAAGAGTTCGGGTCGGGAGAAAAACTGTTTTTT	CASSQEFGSGEKLFF
TRBV7-2	.	TRBJ2-3	.	TGTGCCAGCAGCTTGGGACTTATCACAGATACGCAGTATTTT	CASSLGLITDTQYF
TRBV30	.	TRBJ2-7	TRBD1	TGTGCCTCCCTCGGGACAGGGAACCCCTACGAGCAGTACTTC	CASLGTGNPYEQYF
TRBV30	.	TRBJ1-2	TRBD1	TGTGCCTGGAGGTGGACAGGGGGCTATGGCTACACCTTC	CAWRWTGGYGYTF
TRBV7-2	.	TRBJ1-3	TRBD1	TGTGCCAGCAGCTTAGGGGGACAGGGGATATCTGGAAACACCATATATTTT	CASSLGGQGISGNTIYF
TRBV5-1	.	TRBJ1-6	TRBD1	TGCGCCAGCAGAACCATAGGGGGCTCGTATTCACCCCTCCACTTT	CASRTIGGSYSPLHF
TRBV2	.	TRBJ1-2	.	TGTGCCAGCAGTTACGGGACTTCCTATGGCTACACCTTC	CASSYGTSYGYTF
TRBV5-1	.	TRBJ2-3	.	TGCGCCAGCAGCTTCGGAGGGGCAACAGATACGCAGTATTTT	CASSFGGATDTQYF
TRBV28	.	TRBJ2-2	.	TGTGCCAGCAGCTCTCTTCGAACAGGACGGTCCGGGGAGCTGTTTTTT	CASSSLRTGRSGELFF
TRBV3-1/TRBV3-2	.	TRBJ2-3	TRBD2	TGTGCCAGCAGCCTAGCGGGGGGAAGAGATACGCAGTATTTT	CASSLAGGRDTQYF
TRBV2	.	TRBJ2-1	.	TGTGCCAGCAGTGCTGACAGGCATAACAATGAGCAGTTCTTC	CASSADRHNNEQFF
TRBV9	.	TRBJ1-4	.	TGTGCCAGCAGCGCAGAGGGAGGGCCTGAAAAACTGTTTTTT	CASSAEGGPEKLFF
TRBV4-1	.	TRBJ1-1	.	TGCGCCAGCAGCCTCCCGAGTACTGAAGCTTTCTTT	CASSLPSTEAFF
TRBV20-1	.	TRBJ2-3	.	TGCAGTGCCCCTTCCGGAGATACGCAGTATTTT	CSAPSGDTQYF
TRBV5-1	.	TRBJ2-7	TRBD1	TGCGCCAGCAGCTTGGAGGGACAGGGATCCGAGCAGTACTTC	CASSLEGQGSEQYF
TRBV10-3	.	TRBJ2-5	.	TGTGCCATCAGTGAGTCAAAAGGGGGAGAGACCCAGTACTTC	CAISESKGGETQYF
TRBV27	.	TRBJ1-4	TRBD1	TGTGCCAGCAGTTCCCGACAGGGTAATGAAAAACTGTTTTTT	CASSSRQGNEKLFF
TRBV6-5	.	TRBJ1-5	.	TGTGCCAGCAAGTTCGGGGGATTAGGACGGGAGCCCCAGCATTTT	CASKFGGLGREPQHF
TRBV2	.	TRBJ2-1	TRBD2	TGTGCCAGCAGCGGGGGGACTAGCGGATACAATGAGCAGTTCTTC	CASSGGTSGYNEQFF
TRBV11-3	.	TRBJ1-2	TRBD1	TGTGCCAGCAGCCATGGGACAGAGGCTTATGGCTACACCTTC	CASSHGTEAYGYTF
TRBV7-9	.	TRBJ1-4	.	TGTGCCAGCAGCCCCCCCGGTTTTGCAACTAATGAAAAACTGTTTTTT	CASSPPGFATNEKLFF
TRBV7-9	.	TRBJ1-3	.	TGTGCCAGCAGCCCCCCCGTGGCTCTGGCTGGAAACACCATATATTTT	CASSPPVALAGNTIYF
TRBV10-3	once	TRBJ1-1	TRBD1	TGTGCCATCAGGGAAGGGATGGGACAGGGGGCCGCCCGGGGATCACTTGAAGCTTTCTTT	CAIREGMGQGAARGSLEAFF
TRBV7-9	once	TRBJ2-2	.	TGTGCCAGCAGCAAGGGGCCCTACGGGGAGCTGTTTTTT	CASSKGPYGELFF
TRBV5-4	.	TRBJ1-2	.	TGTGCCAGCAGCTCTCTGGGGGAGGGGTATGGCTACACCTTC	CASSSLGEGYGYTF